The T cell receptor beta chain under discussion was sequenced for a study of Graves' ophthalmopathy and Graves' hyperthyroidism. Germline CDR1 reads SGDLS; CDR2 reads YYNGEE. Trimming cost V 3 bases and J 1 base, with 11 bases left between them. The CDR3 loop spans 14 amino acids. This clonotype was seen only once. The antigen remains unidentified. Amplification of the TCR beta CDR3 regions used RNA transcripts (as template). RT-PCR with HTBI primers came first, then second-round multiplex PCR. TCRdb processed the multiplex PCR reads anew with MiXCR; each CDR3 protein has one entry. The sample contains more than 550,000 distinct CDR3 sequences, approximately 39% of which appear only once. General study points: Researchers report that a 13-signature model separated ophthalmopathy from stable hyperthyroidism, posting less than 90% sensitivity and approximately 81% specificity.

Clinicians diagnosed using symptoms, serum thyroxine, TRAb, thyroid ultrasound and orbital computed tomography. The TCR comes from an adult man with Graves' ophthalmopathy. The V call is TRBV9, the J call TRBJ2-7; D is possibly TRBD1 (5 bases). Sample: peripheral blood. The CDR3 spells CASSAVTDSYEQYF. The CDR3 nucleotides are TGTGCCAGCAGCGCCGTGACAGATTCCTACGAGCAGTACTTC.